The rows below give T cell receptor beta chains drawn from one sample of a study of blood T cell repertoires in COVID-19. Using immunoSEQ multiplex PCR, the repertoire was profiled, and TCRdb retains in-frame clones only, with some absent. Found here are 88,000 or so clones, over 75% of them singletons; the top ten hold 3.5% to 4.5%. The sample comprised peripheral blood. Receptors originate from a man aged 60 to 75 with acute or convalescent COVID-19. Each CDR3 is given with its conserved first and last residue. A D gene is named only where the DNA matches it firmly. The size entry is marked missing in some rows and otherwise reads once, few, many or a size class.

>TRBV5-4|13|.|TRBJ2-7|.
CASSLGSNYEQYF
TGTGCCAGCAGCTTGGGTAGTAACTACGAGCAGTACTTC
>TRBV5-1|14|once|TRBJ2-7|TRBD2
CASSLSSGSLEQYF
TGCGCCAGCAGCTTGAGTAGCGGGAGCCTCGAGCAGTACTTC
>TRBV18|15|.|TRBJ1-2|TRBD1
CASSPRDRAIYGYTF
TGTGCCAGCTCACCCCGGGACAGGGCTATCTATGGCTACACCTTC
>TRBV29-1|15|.|TRBJ1-4|.
CSVGGDVSSNEKLFF
TGCAGCGTTGGGGGAGACGTCTCCTCAAATGAAAAACTGTTTTTT
>TRBV11-1|14|.|TRBJ2-3|TRBD2
CASSLRRGADTQYF
TGTGCCAGCAGCTTACGGCGGGGGGCGGATACGCAGTATTTT
>TRBV7-6|15|.|TRBJ1-5|.
CASSPRGGWNQPQHF
TGTGCCAGCAGCCCACGGGGGGGTTGGAATCAGCCCCAGCATTTT
>TRBV19|13|.|TRBJ1-1|.
CASSPDQRGEAFF
TGTGCCAGTAGCCCAGACCAAAGGGGGGAAGCTTTCTTT
>TRBV9|16|.|TRBJ2-1|TRBD2
CASSATSGSSYNEQFF
TGTGCCAGCAGCGCGACTAGCGGTAGCTCCTACAATGAGCAGTTCTTC
>TRBV5-1|14|.|TRBJ2-5|TRBD1
CASSSTDRAETQYF
TGCGCCAGCAGCTCAACGGACAGGGCCGAGACCCAGTACTTC
>TRBV7-2|16|.|TRBJ2-7|TRBD1
CASSLGWDRSSYEQYF
TGTGCCAGCAGCTTAGGTTGGGACAGGAGTTCCTACGAGCAGTACTTC
>TRBV5-1|16|.|TRBJ1-1|.
CASSLRSWQVNTEAFF
TGCGCCAGCAGCTTGCGGTCGTGGCAGGTGAACACTGAAGCTTTCTTT
>TRBV2|15|.|TRBJ2-1|TRBD2
CASRRGLAGQGEQFF
TGTGCCAGCAGGAGGGGACTAGCGGGGCAGGGGGAGCAGTTCTTC
>TRBV15|18|.|TRBJ1-6|TRBD1
CATSRGDRGPELDSPLHF
TGTGCCACCAGCAGAGGGGACAGGGGGCCCGAATTGGATTCACCCCTCCACTTT
>TRBV30|13|.|TRBJ1-1|.
CAWSEYSYTEAFF
TGTGCCTGGAGTGAATACAGTTACACTGAAGCTTTCTTT
>TRBV6-5|14|.|TRBJ2-7|TRBD1
CASTPGTGPYEQYF
TGTGCCAGCACACCCGGGACAGGGCCCTACGAGCAGTACTTC
>TRBV5-1|14|.|TRBJ1-3|TRBD1
CASSFTGQGNTIYF
TGCGCCAGCAGCTTTACGGGACAGGGAAACACCATATATTTT
>TRBV4-1|17|.|TRBJ2-1|.
CASSQEEAGVPRSGQFF
TGCGCCAGCAGCCAAGAAGAAGCGGGCGTTCCCCGAAGTGGGCAGTTCTTC
>TRBV9|14|.|TRBJ1-1|.
CASKAGQLNTEAFF
TGTGCCAGCAAAGCTGGACAGCTAAACACTGAAGCTTTCTTT
>TRBV4-1|19|.|TRBJ2-6|TRBD2
CASSQDEWGGGSGANVLTF
TGCGCCAGCAGCCAAGATGAGTGGGGGGGTGGCTCCGGGGCCAACGTCCTGACTTTC
>TRBV7-8|14|.|TRBJ1-5|.
CASSSDSNNQPQHF
TGTGCCAGCAGCTCAGACAGCAACAATCAGCCCCAGCATTTT
>TRBV6-6|13|.|TRBJ1-5|.
CASSSYRDQPQHF
TGTGCCAGCAGTTCTTACAGGGACCAGCCCCAGCATTTT
>TRBV12-5|12|.|TRBJ1-2|.
CASGYEGYGYTF
TGTGCTAGTGGTTATGAGGGCTATGGCTACACCTTC
>TRBV7-9|15|.|TRBJ2-1|TRBD1
CASSLKQGPYNEQFF
TGTGCCAGCAGCTTAAAACAGGGGCCCTACAATGAGCAGTTCTTC
>TRBV27|14|few|TRBJ2-2|.
CASSFLTSTGELFF
TGTGCCAGCAGTTTTCTGACTAGCACCGGGGAGCTGTTTTTT
>TRBV5-4|13|.|TRBJ2-5|.
CASSLGRGETQYF
TGTGCCAGCAGCTTGGGACGGGGTGAGACCCAGTACTTC
>TRBV6-5|14|.|TRBJ2-2|TRBD2
CASSLLAGGGELFF
TGTGCCAGCAGCCTACTAGCGGGAGGCGGGGAGCTGTTTTTT
>TRBV7-2|13|.|TRBJ2-7|.
CASSSRQIYEQYF
TGTGCCAGCAGCTCCAGACAGATCTACGAGCAGTACTTC
>TRBV7-8|13|.|TRBJ2-2|.
CASSLTRSGELFF
TGTGCCAGCAGCTTAACGCGGTCCGGGGAGCTGTTTTTT
>TRBV5-1|14|.|TRBJ1-2|TRBD1
CASKPGTDPYGYTF
TGCGCCAGCAAACCCGGGACAGACCCCTATGGCTACACCTTC
>TRBV30|14|.|TRBJ1-6|.
CAWSVGQDNSPLHF
TGTGCCTGGAGTGTAGGCCAGGATAATTCACCCCTCCACTTT
>TRBV14|15|.|TRBJ1-2|.
CASSQDPTRVGGYTF
TGTGCCAGCAGCCAAGATCCCACCAGGGTGGGTGGCTACACCTTC
>TRBV29-1|11|.|TRBJ1-4|.
CSVGLGEKLFF
TGCAGCGTTGGACTAGGTGAAAAACTGTTTTTT
>TRBV7-6|17|.|TRBJ2-6|TRBD1
CASSLVDRVPGANVLTF
TGTGCCAGCAGCTTAGTGGACAGGGTGCCTGGGGCCAACGTCCTGACTTTC
>TRBV5-3|16|many|TRBJ2-7|TRBD1
CARSRGRTGIGYEQYF
TGTGCCAGAAGCCGGGGTCGGACAGGGATCGGCTACGAGCAGTACTTC
>TRBV11-1|14|.|TRBJ2-5|TRBD2
CASSFGGGWETQYF
TGTGCCAGCAGCTTCGGGGGGGGATGGGAGACCCAGTACTTC
>TRBV5-8|16|.|TRBJ2-5|TRBD2
CASSLGGLAGGKTQYF
TGTGCCAGCAGCTTGGGCGGCCTAGCGGGGGGGAAGACCCAGTACTTC
>TRBV10-3|13|once|TRBJ2-1|TRBD2
CAIRERDYNEQFF
TGTGCCATCAGGGAGCGGGATTACAATGAGCAGTTCTTC
>TRBV12-5|13|.|TRBJ2-7|TRBD2
CASGLNPPGLQYF
TGTGCTAGTGGTTTGAATCCACCGGGACTACAGTACTTC
>TRBV7-2|13|.|TRBJ1-5|.
CASSLGTHQPQHF
TGTGCCAGCAGCTTAGGGACACATCAGCCCCAGCATTTT
>TRBV11-2|14|.|TRBJ2-3|TRBD1
CASSFDRGGSTQYF
TGTGCCAGCAGCTTCGACAGGGGGGGATCGACGCAGTATTTT
>TRBV12-3/TRBV12-4|12|.|TRBJ2-5|.
CASSPFQETQYF
TGTGCCAGCAGTCCCTTCCAAGAGACCCAGTACTTC
>TRBV2|16|.|TRBJ2-5|TRBD1
CASRTYRGRNQETQYF
TGTGCCAGCAGAACGTACAGGGGGCGAAACCAAGAGACCCAGTACTTC
>TRBV3-1/TRBV3-2|20|.|TRBJ2-3|TRBD2
CASSPPLASGGETSTDTQYF
TGTGCCAGCAGCCCCCCTTTGGCTAGCGGGGGGGAAACTAGCACAGATACGCAGTATTTT
>TRBV6-5|15|.|TRBJ2-1|.
CASSPQGFSYNEQFF
TGTGCCAGCAGTCCACAGGGTTTCTCCTACAATGAGCAGTTCTTC
>TRBV6-5|16|.|TRBJ2-3|TRBD2
CASSYSTSGVTDTQYF
TGTGCCAGCAGTTACTCGACTAGCGGGGTGACAGATACGCAGTATTTT
>TRBV5-6|17|.|TRBJ2-1|TRBD2
CASSFFLAGEGDNEQFF
TGTGCCAGCAGCTTCTTCCTAGCGGGAGAAGGAGACAATGAGCAGTTCTTC
>TRBV30|12|.|TRBJ2-5|TRBD2
CACGGGPKTQYF
TGTGCCTGTGGGGGAGGGCCGAAGACCCAGTACTTC
>TRBV6-4|13|.|TRBJ2-3|.
CASSSGTRGTQYF
TGTGCCAGCAGCTCAGGGACTCGGGGAACGCAGTATTTT
>TRBV6-5|16|.|TRBJ2-7|TRBD1
CASSYGDRQGLYEQYF
TGTGCCAGCAGTTACGGGGACCGACAGGGTCTCTACGAGCAGTACTTC
>TRBV19|12|.|TRBJ1-2|.
CASSISGLGYTF
TGTGCCAGTAGTATATCAGGGTTGGGCTACACCTTC
>TRBV30|12|.|TRBJ2-7|.
CAWSRGGYEQYF
TGTGCCTGGAGCCGAGGGGGCTACGAGCAGTACTTC
>TRBV7-3|13|.|TRBJ1-1|.
CASSSDRNTEAFF
TGTGCCAGCAGCTCGGACAGGAACACTGAAGCTTTCTTT
>TRBV19|15|.|TRBJ1-6|TRBD1
CASSIATGGPSPLHF
TGTGCCAGTAGTATTGCGACAGGGGGCCCTTCACCCCTCCACTTT
>TRBV15|15|many|TRBJ1-6|TRBD1
CATSREDRVYSPLHF
TGTGCCACCAGCAGAGAGGACAGGGTGTATTCACCCCTCCACTTT
>TRBV24-1|14|.|TRBJ2-7|TRBD1
CATSDGDRGYEQYF
TGTGCCACCAGTGACGGGGACAGGGGTTACGAGCAGTACTTC
>TRBV5-1|15|.|TRBJ1-4|TRBD1
CASSSTGTDNEKLFF
TGCGCCAGCAGCAGCACAGGGACAGATAATGAAAAACTGTTTTTT
>TRBV10-2|13|.|TRBJ1-5|.
CASSVSGDQPQHF
TGCGCCAGCAGCGTTTCGGGGGATCAGCCCCAGCATTTT